One and the same sample provided the 22 T cell receptor beta chains below, sequenced in a study of blood T cells in healthy people across ages. A J-beta primer mix and a sample-barcoded 5' primer were used in a second PCR of roughly 7 to 12 cycles. In TCRdb, the 5' RACE reads were re-called with MiXCR into one record per CDR3 protein. Among about 780,000 distinct CDR3 sequences listed, less than 60% were seen once. Sequenced sample: blood. Receptors originate from a man at least 80 years old in good health.

About this clonotype itself: One junction end does not reproduce the germline sequence, and a read error may be involved. This rearrangement joins TRBV7-2 to TRBJ2-7, with unresolved D. Germline CDR1 reads SGHTA; CDR2 reads FQGNSA. The CDR3 runs 15 residues. The CDR3 DNA sequence: TGTGCCGGCAGCTCGGTTGGCCAAAGCTCCTACGAGCAGTACTTC. This encodes CAGSSVGQSSYEQYF.

V is TRBV5-1 and J is TRBJ1-6; TRBD1 matches at 8 bases. The CDR3 sequence is 17 residues long. Losses at the gene ends were 1 base for V and 4 bases for J; bases not matched to a gene: 7. Germline V gene data show CDR1 as SGHRS and CDR2 as YFSETQ. This CDR3 is CASSLQGASLYNSPLHF. The CDR3 DNA sequence: TGCGCCAGCAGCTTGCAGGGGGCGAGTTTATATAATTCACCCCTCCACTTT.

In its sample, this clonotype was seen many times. The rearrangement uses TRBV7-9 and TRBJ2-1; D not resolved. CDR1 SEHNR and CDR2 FQNEAQ come from the germline V gene (reference sequence). Trimming removed 5 bases at V and 7 bases at J, with 9 bases between. The CDR3 has 12 residues. This CDR3 is CASSPLGNEQFF. The CDR3 DNA reads as TGTGCCAGCAGCCCCCTGGGTAATGAGCAGTTCTTC.

The V call is TRBV20-1, the J call TRBJ2-1; 7 nucleotides line up with TRBD2. The CDR3 contains 19 residues. The germline gives CDR1 DFQATT, CDR2 SNEGSKA (reference sequence). J was trimmed by 7 bases and V by 1 base; bases with no gene match: 22. DNA of the CDR3: TGCAGTGCTAGAGGTTACCCGGAAAGACTAGCCCACTTGGAGAATGAGCAGTTCTTC. It translates to CSARGYPERLAHLENEQFF.

This chain joins TRBV2 and TRBJ2-7, with 10 nucleotides matching TRBD1. Germline values: CDR1 SNHLY, CDR2 FYNNEI. The CDR3 runs 16 residues. Trimming at V came to 3 bases and at J to 3 bases, leaving 8 bases not matched to a gene. The CDR3 here is CASSEVGQGDNYEQYF. CDR3 nucleotides: TGTGCCAGCAGTGAGGTCGGACAGGGGGATAACTACGAGCAGTACTTC.

The V and J genes are TRBV5-1 and TRBJ2-1; 11 positions match TRBD2. This CDR3 is built from 16 residues. The V and J ends lost 1 base and 8 bases, in that order; junction bases with no gene match: 8. Germline V CDR1 and CDR2: SGHRS, YFSETQ. The CDR3 nucleotides read TGCGCCAGCAGCTTGTTAGCGGGAGGGCCAGAGTATGAGCAGTTCTTC. It is translated as CASSLLAGGPEYEQFF.

This clonotype was found a few times. The rearrangement joins TRBV20-1 to TRBJ2-1, with 9 bases fitting TRBD2. The CDR3 sequence is 15 residues long. Germline CDR1 DFQATT, CDR2 SNEGSKA (reference sequence). J lost 12 bases, V lost 0 bases, and 12 bases had no gene match. CDR3 coding DNA: TGCAGTGCTAGAGATCACCGGACTAGCGTTTCTGGGCAGTTCTTC. Its protein product is CSARDHRTSVSGQFF.

The J gene is TRBJ1-6, the V gene TRBV30, with a weak D call TRBD1 (5 bases). Germline V lookup: CDR1 GTSNPN, CDR2 SVGIG (reference sequence). The CDR3 totals 13 residues. V was pared by 0 bases and J by 8 bases, with 8 bases between. The chain's CDR3 is CAWSVEGYSPLHF. The CDR3 DNA follows: TGTGCCTGGAGTGTTGAGGGGTATTCACCCCTCCACTTT.

The chain uses TRBV7-9 and TRBJ2-1; the D gene is possibly TRBD1 (6 bases). Germline CDR1 and CDR2: SEHNR and FQNEAQ (reference sequence). This CDR3 spans 15 amino acids. V dropped 1 base and J dropped 5 bases, with 12 bases sitting between them. The CDR3 DNA reads TGTGCCAGCAGCTTAGGCAGGGGTCAGCACAATGAGCAGTTCTTC. Amino acids: CASSLGRGQHNEQFF.

The V gene is TRBV4-3, the J gene TRBJ1-1; tentatively, D is TRBD1 (5 bases). There are 15 residues in the CDR3. CDR1 is LGHNA and CDR2 is YSLEER in the germline V gene. V gave up 0 bases and J gave up 4 bases, with 12 bases separating them. The CDR3 DNA follows: TGCGCCAGCAGCCAAGAAGGGGCGAGGGGCACTGAAGCTTTCTTT. Translation gives CASSQEGARGTEAFF.

The V call is TRBV20-1, the J call TRBJ1-2; TRBD1 agrees at 8 bases. This CDR3 has 17 residues. V shed 3 bases, J shed 1 base, and the junction held 13 bases outside the gene matches. Germline assignment: CDR1 DFQATT and CDR2 SNEGSKA (reference sequence). DNA for the CDR3: TGCAGTGCTAGGGACCTGGGCGGGGACAGGAATAACTATGGCTACACCTTC. This translates into CSARDLGGDRNNYGYTF.

The V and J genes are TRBV6-2 or TRBV6-3 and TRBJ2-7; D ambiguous. The germline CDR1 and CDR2 sequences are MNHEY and SVGEGT. CDR3 length equals 14 residues. V lost 4 bases and J lost 3, with 13 bases in between. The CDR3 DNA reads as TGTGCCAGCAGTTTCCTCACTATTAACTACGAGCAGTACTTC. Translating it yields CASSFLTINYEQYF.

Points on this clonotype: A read error may produce the germline difference seen at one junction end. The chain links TRBV6-5 to TRBJ2-3; no clear D gene. The CDR3 loop spans 16 amino acids. Germline CDR1 MNHEY, CDR2 SVGAGI. Here the CDR3 reads CARSSYQLSSTDTQYF. DNA for the CDR3: TGTGCCCGCAGTTCCTATCAATTATCTAGCACAGATACGCAGTATTTT.

This clonotype was counted at least ten times. This rearrangement joins TRBV5-1 to TRBJ1-1, with TRBD1 identical over 7 bases. Germline V gene data show CDR1 as SGHRS and CDR2 as YFSETQ. The CDR3 sequence is 14 residues long. After removal of 2 bases from V and 6 bases from J, the junction contained 7 bases not matched to a gene. CDR3: CASSFKGAVAEAFF. The CDR3 DNA is TGCGCCAGCAGCTTCAAGGGGGCAGTGGCTGAAGCTTTCTTT.

In its sample, this clonotype was seen a few times. The rearrangement uses TRBV20-1 and TRBJ2-1; tentative D call: TRBD2 (5 bases). The DNA end is more similar to TRBJ2-7, so the J call may be wrong. From germline, CDR1 is DFQATT and CDR2 SNEGSKA (reference sequence). There are 16 residues in the CDR3. DNA of the CDR3: TGCAGTGCTAGAGATGGGCGGAGGAGCTCCTACAATGAGCAGTACTTC. Translated, it gives CSARDGRRSSYNEQYF.

In nucleotides, the CDR3 is TGTGCCAGCAGCCCAGGGGGGGGTATCACAGATACGCAGTATTTT. The encoded protein is CASSPGGGITDTQYF. V is TRBV28 and J is TRBJ2-3; tentatively, D is TRBD1 or TRBD2 (7 bases each). Germline-derived CDR1 and CDR2 are MDHEN and SYDVKM. V gave up 6 bases and J gave up 2 bases, with 15 bases separating them. This CDR3 spans 15 amino acids.

The chain couples TRBV11-2 to TRBJ2-3; 8 bases are shared with TRBD1. The CDR3 contains 15 residues. CDR1 and CDR2 (germline): SGHAT, FQNNGV. J gave up 4 bases and V 3 bases, and 6 bases lay outside the gene matches. In DNA form, the CDR3 reads TGTGCCAGCAGCTTGGTCAGGGGGCGCCCAGATACGCAGTATTTT. This translates into CASSLVRGRPDTQYF.

This rearrangement joins TRBV11-2 to TRBJ2-5; no firm D call. The J call may be incorrect, as the DNA end agrees better with TRBJ2-7. The CDR3 is made up of 13 amino acids. Germline V gives CDR1 SGHAT, CDR2 FQNNGV. CDR3 residues: CASSVGFLGEQYF. In DNA form, the CDR3 reads TGTGCCAGCAGCGTAGGGTTTCTCGGCGAGCAGTACTTC.

This clonotype has just a few counts. The rearrangement links TRBV29-1 to TRBJ2-3; TRBD1 matches at 8 bases. This CDR3 has 14 residues. V lost 7 bases and J lost 3; bases outside the gene matches: 9. Germline CDR1 SQVTM, CDR2 ANQGSEA. The CDR3 nucleotides are TGCAGCGCCCAGGGGACAGGATCGACAGATACGCAGTATTTT. It codes for CSAQGTGSTDTQYF.

Regarding this clonotype: This sequence may be a read error, since a much larger clone differs from it by one base. The chain links TRBV4-3 to TRBJ2-3; D is undetermined. V gave up 4 bases and J gave up 1 base, with 12 bases separating them. Germline values: CDR1 LGHNA, CDR2 YSLEER. The length of the CDR3 is 15 residues. CDR3 sequence reads: CASSREVSGTDTQYF. The CDR3 DNA reads as TGCGCCAGCAGCCGAGAGGTTTCCGGCACAGATACGCAGTATTTT.

This clonotype appeared a few times. This chain joins TRBV12-3 or TRBV12-4 and TRBJ2-7; D is possibly TRBD2 (6 bases). Trimming cost V 5 bases and J 10 bases, with 21 bases left between them. The CDR3 runs 14 residues. This chain's CDR3 is CASSRDSSKRTQYF. CDR3 nucleotide sequence: TGTGCCAGCAGTCGGGACTCCTCTAAGAGAACCCAGTACTTC.

In DNA, the CDR3 is TGTGCCAGCAGACGCGGACTCGTACCGGCCGAGCAGTACTTC. It codes for CASRRGLVPAEQYF. The gene calls are TRBV6-2 or TRBV6-3 and TRBJ2-7; tentative D call: TRBD2 (5 bases). The CDR3 loop spans 14 amino acids. Trimming took off 6 bases at V and 6 bases at J, with 18 bases between the two ends. Germline values: CDR1 MNHEY, CDR2 SVGEGT.